Sequencing of this T cell receptor (beta chain) was carried out in a study of human T cells and chemical hapten exposure. TCRdb re-analysed the RACE reads in MiXCR, keeping a single row per CDR3 protein. The profile shows about 260,000 distinct CDR3 sequences, about 9% of them singletons. Time point meaning: pre-sensitization, week 0. The sample's treatment: therapeutic diphenylcyclopropenone sensitization with weekly scalp DPC. The CDR3 runs to 16 residues. Per the germline V gene, CDR1 is MDHEN and CDR2 is SYDVKM. Trimming took off 5 bases at V and 0 bases at J, with 14 bases between the two ends. The sample consisted of whole blood, taken in connection with sensitization to the hapten diphenylcyclopropenone (DPC). The V and J genes are TRBV28 and TRBJ1-5, with a weak D call TRBD1 (5 bases). The receptor comes from a woman in her 40s with alopecia areata. Some clones in this sample may be carry-over from other donors' samples. Here the CDR3 DNA reads TGTGCCAGCAGTCCCTACCGGGGGTATAGCAATCAGCCCCAGCATTTT. Protein sequence: CASSPYRGYSNQPQHF.